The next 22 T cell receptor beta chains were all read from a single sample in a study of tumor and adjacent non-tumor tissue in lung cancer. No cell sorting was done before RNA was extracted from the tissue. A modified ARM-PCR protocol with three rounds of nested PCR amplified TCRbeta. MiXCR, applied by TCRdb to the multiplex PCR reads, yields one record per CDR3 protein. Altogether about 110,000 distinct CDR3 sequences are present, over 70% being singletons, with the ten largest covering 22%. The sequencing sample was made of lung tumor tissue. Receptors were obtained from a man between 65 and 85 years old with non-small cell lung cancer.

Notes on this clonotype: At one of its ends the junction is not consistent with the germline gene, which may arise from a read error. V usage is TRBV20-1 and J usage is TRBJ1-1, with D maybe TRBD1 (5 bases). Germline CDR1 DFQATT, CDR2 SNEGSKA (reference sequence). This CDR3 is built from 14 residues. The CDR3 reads CSTRVGGGNTEAFF. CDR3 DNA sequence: TGCAGTACTAGAGTTGGGGGGGGTAACACTGAAGCTTTCTTT.

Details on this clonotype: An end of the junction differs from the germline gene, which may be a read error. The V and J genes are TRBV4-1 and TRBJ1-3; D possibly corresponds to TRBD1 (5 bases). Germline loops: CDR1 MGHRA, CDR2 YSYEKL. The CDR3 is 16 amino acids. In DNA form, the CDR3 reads TGCGCCAGCAGAAGGGGCCGGGGCCTCTCTAGAAACACCATATATTTT. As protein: CASRRGRGLSRNTIYF.

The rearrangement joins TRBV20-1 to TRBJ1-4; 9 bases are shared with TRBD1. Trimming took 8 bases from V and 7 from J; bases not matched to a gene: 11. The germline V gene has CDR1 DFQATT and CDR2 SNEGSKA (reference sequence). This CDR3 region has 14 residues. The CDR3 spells CSRRPGQGGEKLFF. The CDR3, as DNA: TGCAGTCGCAGACCGGGACAGGGAGGTGAAAAACTGTTTTTT.

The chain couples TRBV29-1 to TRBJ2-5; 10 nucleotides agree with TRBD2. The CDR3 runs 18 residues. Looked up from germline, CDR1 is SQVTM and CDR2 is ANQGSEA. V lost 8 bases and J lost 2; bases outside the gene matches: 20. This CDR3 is CSIKFYWTSGGKQETQYF. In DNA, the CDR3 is TGCAGCATTAAATTCTATTGGACTAGCGGAGGGAAACAAGAGACCCAGTACTTC.

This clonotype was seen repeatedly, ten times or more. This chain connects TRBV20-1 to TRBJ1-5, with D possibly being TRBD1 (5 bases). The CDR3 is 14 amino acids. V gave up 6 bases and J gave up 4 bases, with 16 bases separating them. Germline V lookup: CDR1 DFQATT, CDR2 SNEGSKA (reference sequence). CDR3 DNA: TGCAGTGCCCAGAAGCAGACAGTAAATCAGCCCCAGCATTTT. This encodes CSAQKQTVNQPQHF.

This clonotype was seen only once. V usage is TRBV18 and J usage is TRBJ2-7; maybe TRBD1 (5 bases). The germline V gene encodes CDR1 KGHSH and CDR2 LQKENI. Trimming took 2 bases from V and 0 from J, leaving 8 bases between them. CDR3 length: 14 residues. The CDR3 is CASSPMTDSYEQYF. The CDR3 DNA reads TGTGCCAGCTCACCAATGACAGACTCCTACGAGCAGTACTTC.

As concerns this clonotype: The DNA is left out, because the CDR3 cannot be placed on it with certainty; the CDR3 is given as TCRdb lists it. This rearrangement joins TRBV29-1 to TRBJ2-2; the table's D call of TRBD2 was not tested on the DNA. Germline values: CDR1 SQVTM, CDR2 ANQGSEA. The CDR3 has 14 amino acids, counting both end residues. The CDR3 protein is CSADVAGGNGELFF.

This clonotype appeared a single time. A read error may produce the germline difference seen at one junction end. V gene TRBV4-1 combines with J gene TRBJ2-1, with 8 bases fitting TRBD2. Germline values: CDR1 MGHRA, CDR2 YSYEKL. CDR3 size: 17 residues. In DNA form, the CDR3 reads TGCGCCAGCAGCCAACCTACAAGCGGGAGAGTCAACAATAAGCACTTCTTC. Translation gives CASSQPTSGRVNNKHFF.

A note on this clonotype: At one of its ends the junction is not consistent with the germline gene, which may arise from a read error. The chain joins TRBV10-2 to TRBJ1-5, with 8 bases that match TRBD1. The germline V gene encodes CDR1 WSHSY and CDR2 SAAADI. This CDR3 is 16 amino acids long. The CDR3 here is CPWKTDRGGTNQPQHF. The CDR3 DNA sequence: TGCCCCTGGAAAACCGACAGGGGTGGTACCAATCAGCCCCAACATTTT.

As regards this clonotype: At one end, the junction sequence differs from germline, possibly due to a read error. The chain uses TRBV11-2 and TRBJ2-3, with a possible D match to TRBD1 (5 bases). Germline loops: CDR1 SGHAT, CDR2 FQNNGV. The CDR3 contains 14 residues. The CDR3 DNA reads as TGTTCCAGTAGCTCACAGGCGTTCTCAGATACGCAGTATTTT. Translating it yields CSSSSQAFSDTQYF.

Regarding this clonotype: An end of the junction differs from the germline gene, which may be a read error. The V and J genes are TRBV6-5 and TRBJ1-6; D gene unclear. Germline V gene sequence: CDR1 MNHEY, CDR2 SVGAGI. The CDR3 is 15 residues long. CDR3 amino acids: CASRTVERLNSSLHF. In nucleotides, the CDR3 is TGTGCCAGCAGAACAGTCGAAAGACTTAATTCATCCCTCCACTTT.

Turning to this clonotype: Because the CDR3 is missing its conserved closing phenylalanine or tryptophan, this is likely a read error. Here the CDR3 reads CASREGTGDRGELFY. CDR3 bases: TGTGCCAGCAGGGAGGGGACAGGGGACAGAGGGGAGCTGTTTTAT. This chain uses TRBV6-1 with TRBJ2-2; 10 bases map to TRBD1. The CDR3 spans 15 residues. The ends lost 6 bases at V and 8 bases at J; junction bases unmatched: 9. Looked up from germline, CDR1 is MNHNS and CDR2 is SASEGT.

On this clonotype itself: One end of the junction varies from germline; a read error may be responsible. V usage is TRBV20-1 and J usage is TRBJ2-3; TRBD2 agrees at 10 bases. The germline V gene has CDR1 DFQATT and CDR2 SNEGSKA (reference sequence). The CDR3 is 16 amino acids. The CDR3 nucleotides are TGCAGTGCTCCCCGGGCTAGCGGGGGCCTCACAGATACGCAGAACTTT. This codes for CSAPRASGGLTDTQNF.

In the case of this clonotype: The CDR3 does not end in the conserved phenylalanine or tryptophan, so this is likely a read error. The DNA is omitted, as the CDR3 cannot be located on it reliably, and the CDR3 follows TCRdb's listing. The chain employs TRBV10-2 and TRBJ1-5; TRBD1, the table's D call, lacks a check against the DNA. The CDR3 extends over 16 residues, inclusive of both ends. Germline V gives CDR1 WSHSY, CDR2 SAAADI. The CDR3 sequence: CARKTDRSGSNQPQNY.

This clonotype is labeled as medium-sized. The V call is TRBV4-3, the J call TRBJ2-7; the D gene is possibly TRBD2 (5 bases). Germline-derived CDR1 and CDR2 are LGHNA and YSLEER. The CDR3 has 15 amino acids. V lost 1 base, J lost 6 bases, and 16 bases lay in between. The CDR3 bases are TGCGCCAGCAGCCAAGGTCGGGGATATTTAGGCGAGCAGTACTTC. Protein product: CASSQGRGYLGEQYF.

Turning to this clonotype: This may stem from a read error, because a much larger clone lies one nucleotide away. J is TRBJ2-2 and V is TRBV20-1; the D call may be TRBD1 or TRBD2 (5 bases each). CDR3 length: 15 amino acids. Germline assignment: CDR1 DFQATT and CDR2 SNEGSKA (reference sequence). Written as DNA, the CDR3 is TGCAGTGCTAGAGGGGGCGACTCCGTCACCGGGAAGCTGTTTTTT. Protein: CSARGGDSVTGKLFF.

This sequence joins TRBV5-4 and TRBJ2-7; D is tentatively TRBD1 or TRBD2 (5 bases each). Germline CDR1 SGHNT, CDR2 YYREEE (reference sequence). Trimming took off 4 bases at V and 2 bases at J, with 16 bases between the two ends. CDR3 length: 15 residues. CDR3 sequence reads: CASSMGSGPTYEQYF. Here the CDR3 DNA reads TGTGCCAGCAGCATGGGATCGGGACCGACCTACGAGCAGTACTTC.

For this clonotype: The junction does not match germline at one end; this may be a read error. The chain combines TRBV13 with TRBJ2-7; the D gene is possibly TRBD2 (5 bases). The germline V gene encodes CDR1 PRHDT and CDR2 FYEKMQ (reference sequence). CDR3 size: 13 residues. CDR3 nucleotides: TGTACCAGCAGCTCAACCACGGAGGACGAGCAGTGCTTT. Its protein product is CTSSSTTEDEQCF.

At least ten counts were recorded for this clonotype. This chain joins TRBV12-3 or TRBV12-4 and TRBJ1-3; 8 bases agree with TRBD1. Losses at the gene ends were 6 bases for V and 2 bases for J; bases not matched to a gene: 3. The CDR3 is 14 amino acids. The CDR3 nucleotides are TGTGCCAGCAGGATGGACAGGGCTGGAAACACCATATATTTT. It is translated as CASRMDRAGNTIYF.

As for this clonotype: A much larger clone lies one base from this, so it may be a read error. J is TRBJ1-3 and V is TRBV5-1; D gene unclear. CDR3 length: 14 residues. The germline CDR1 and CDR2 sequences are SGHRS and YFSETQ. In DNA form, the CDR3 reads TGCGCCAGCAGCGAAGTCCTCTCTGGAAACAGCATATATTTT. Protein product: CASSEVLSGNSIYF.

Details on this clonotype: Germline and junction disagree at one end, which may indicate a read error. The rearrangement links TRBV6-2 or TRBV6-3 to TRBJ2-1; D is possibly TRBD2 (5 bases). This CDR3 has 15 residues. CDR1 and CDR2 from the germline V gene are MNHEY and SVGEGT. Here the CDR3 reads CVSSPELGNTNEQFF. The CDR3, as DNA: TGTGTCAGCAGTCCGGAACTAGGTAATACCAATGAGCAGTTCTTC.

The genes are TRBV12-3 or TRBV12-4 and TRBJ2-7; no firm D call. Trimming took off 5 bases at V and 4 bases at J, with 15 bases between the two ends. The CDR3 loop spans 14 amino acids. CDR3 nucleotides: TGTGCCAGCAGTATAGGAACCTTTGGGTACGAGCAGTACTTC. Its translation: CASSIGTFGYEQYF.